The TCR beta chain described here comes from a study of blood T cell repertoires in COVID-19. Study information: Specimens from acute and convalescent COVID-19 originated in the United States, Italy and Spain.

Germline V lookup: CDR1 MNHEY, CDR2 SVGEGT. The CDR3 is 15 amino acids. The V and J ends lost 6 bases and 2 bases respectively, with 17 bases between them. Sequencing used immunoSEQ multiplex PCR; TCRdb keeps in-frame clones, though not all of them. Among around 30,000 clones listed, 60% to 80% were seen once. The sample comprised peripheral blood. The sequence derives from a human donor in a cohort sampled during active COVID-19. This chain uses TRBV6-2 or TRBV6-3 with TRBJ2-7, with D unresolved. Here the CDR3 reads CASSPMFLITYEQYF. The CDR3 region has the DNA TGTGCCAGCAGCCCCATGTTTCTAATTACCTACGAGCAGTACTTC.